This record concerns one T cell receptor beta chain sequence. The data are from a study of control samples from healthy donors and cancer patients. Per germline, CDR1 LNHDA and CDR2 SQIVND (reference sequence). Trimming removed 1 base at V and 5 bases at J, with 8 bases between. CDR3 length: 14 residues. The method was immunoSEQ multiplex PCR; TCRdb's version includes in-frame clones alone and lacks a portion of them. The sample lists some 150,000 clones, around 92% occurring once. The rearrangement links TRBV19 to TRBJ2-2; D unclear. This TCR derives from a young man in good health. Sequenced sample: blood. The CDR3 reads CASSIGIETGELFF. In DNA, the CDR3 is TGTGCCAGTAGTATAGGAATAGAGACCGGGGAGCTGTTTTTT.